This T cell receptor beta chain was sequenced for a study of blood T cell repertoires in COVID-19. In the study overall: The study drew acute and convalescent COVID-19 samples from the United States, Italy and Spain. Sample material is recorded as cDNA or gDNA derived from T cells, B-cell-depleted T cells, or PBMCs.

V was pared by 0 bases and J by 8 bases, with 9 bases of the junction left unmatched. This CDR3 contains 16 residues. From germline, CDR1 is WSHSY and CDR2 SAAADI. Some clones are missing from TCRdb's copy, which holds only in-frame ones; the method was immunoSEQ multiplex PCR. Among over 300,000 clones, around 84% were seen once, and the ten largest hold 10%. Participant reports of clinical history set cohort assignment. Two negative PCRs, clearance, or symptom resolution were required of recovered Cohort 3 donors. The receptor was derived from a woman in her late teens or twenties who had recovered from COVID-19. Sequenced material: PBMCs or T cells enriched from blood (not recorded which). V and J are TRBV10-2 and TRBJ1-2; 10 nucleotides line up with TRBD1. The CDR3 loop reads CASSESLRQGAQGYTF. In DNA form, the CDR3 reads TGCGCCAGCAGTGAGTCGTTGAGACAGGGGGCGCAGGGCTACACCTTC.